Detailed here is one TCR beta chain. The PCR contained 60 Vbeta and 13 Jbeta primers. Some clones are missing from TCRdb's copy, which holds only in-frame ones; the method was immunoSEQ multiplex PCR. Of around 200,000 clones listed, around 62% are singletons. This sample stems from a study of cytomegalovirus exposure and HLA in healthy donors. CDR3 length: 12 amino acids. V lost 0 bases and J lost 6, with 5 bases in between. CDR1 is LNHNV and CDR2 is YYDKDF in the germline V gene (reference sequence). This clonotype was sampled from a man in his forties in good health and CMV-seronegative. The chain combines TRBV15 with TRBJ1-1; D is undetermined. The sequenced sample consisted of PBMCs. The CDR3 loop reads CATSRDLSEAFF. CDR3 sequence (DNA): TGTGCCACCAGCAGAGATCTCTCTGAAGCTTTCTTT.